The 9 T cell receptor beta chains listed next were all sequenced from one sample in a study of T cells in Graves' hyperthyroidism and ophthalmopathy. There were TCR beta CDR3 regions amplified from RNA transcripts. The TCR CDR3 was amplified in a first-round RT-PCR using the HTBI primer set. TCRdb reprocessed the multiplex PCR reads via MiXCR and lists one record per CDR3 protein. The sample holds some 510,000 distinct CDR3 sequences, about a fifth seen once. What was sequenced was blood. The receptors stem from a man aged 18 to 29 with Graves' hyperthyroidism.

The genes are TRBV27 and TRBJ1-1; 8 bases fit TRBD1. With 3 bases clipped from V and 11 bases from J, the junction kept 8 bases outside the gene matches. Germline lookup yields CDR1 MNHEY and CDR2 SMNVEV (reference sequence). The CDR3 contains 13 residues. The CDR3 DNA reads TGTGCCAGCAGTTTCCGAAAGACAGGGGCGGCTTTCTTT. This encodes CASSFRKTGAAFF.

This chain joins TRBV2 and TRBJ2-5; 8 bases line up with TRBD2. The germline gives CDR1 SNHLY, CDR2 FYNNEI. This CDR3 has 14 amino acids. With V trimmed by 7 bases and J by 4 bases, 8 bases remained unmatched. The CDR3 DNA sequence: TGTGCCAGCACGGTTCCGGGGGGGGGAGAGACCCAGTACTTC. The encoded protein is CASTVPGGGETQYF.

This clonotype occurred many times. The CDR3 here is CASSMSMNTEAFF. In nucleotides, the CDR3 is TGTGCCAGTAGTATGTCGATGAACACTGAAGCTTTCTTT. The chain is built from TRBV19 and TRBJ1-1; the D is unclear. CDR3 length equals 13 residues. V dropped 3 bases and J dropped 0 bases, with 5 bases sitting between them. CDR1 and CDR2 (germline): LNHDA, SQIVND (reference sequence).

About this clonotype itself: A much bigger clone sits one base away, suggesting this may be a read error. The CDR3, as DNA: TGTGCCAGCATCACCGACAGAAACAATCAGCCCCAGCATTTT. Protein product: CASITDRNNQPQHF. V gene TRBV7-8 combines with J gene TRBJ1-5; tentatively, D is TRBD1 (5 bases). V lost 7 bases, J lost 3 bases, and 13 bases lay in between. This CDR3 has 14 amino acids. Germline-derived CDR1 and CDR2 are SGHVS and FQNEAQ.

This clonotype was observed many times. V and J are TRBV28 and TRBJ2-5; 7 bases are shared with TRBD1. Germline CDR1 and CDR2: MDHEN and SYDVKM. The V segment lost 3 bases and the J segment 2 bases; nucleotides outside the gene matches: 6. The length of the CDR3 is 15 residues. In nucleotides, the CDR3 is TGTGCCAGCAGTTTTGGAGGACAGGAACAAGAGACCCAGTACTTC. It translates to CASSFGGQEQETQYF.

This clonotype was detected many times. This sequence joins TRBV2 and TRBJ1-3, with 7 nucleotides matching TRBD1. The V gene end was trimmed by 1 base and the J gene end by 0 bases; junction bases not matched to a gene: 0. There are 15 residues in the CDR3. The germline V gene has CDR1 SNHLY and CDR2 FYNNEI. The CDR3 region is CASSEGQGSGNTIYF. CDR3 sequence (DNA): TGTGCCAGCAGTGAAGGACAGGGCTCTGGAAACACCATATATTTT.

This clonotype was detected ten times or more. V gene TRBV6-1 combines with J gene TRBJ1-2; no firm D call. V dropped 6 bases and J dropped 8 bases, with 22 bases sitting between them. Germline CDR1 reads MNHNS; CDR2 reads SASEGT. CDR3 length equals 15 residues. CDR3 DNA: TGTGCCAGCAGAATACCCGGGATCCTCGTTGCCGGCTACACCTTC. It yields the protein CASRIPGILVAGYTF.

This clonotype showed up many times. This chain links TRBV2 with TRBJ1-2; D is perhaps TRBD1 (6 bases). CDR1 is SNHLY, CDR2 FYNNEI, per germline. The V end was cut by 2 bases, the J end by 7 bases, with 17 bases between. The CDR3 consists of 15 residues. The CDR3 DNA reads TGTGCCAGCAGTGAATTAGGTCCGGGGGCGCTTGGCTACACCTTC. Its protein is CASSELGPGALGYTF.

In its sample, this clonotype was seen many times. The CDR3 sequence: CATPKDSQETQYF. The CDR3, as DNA: TGTGCCACCCCAAAGGACAGCCAAGAGACCCAGTACTTC. The chain employs TRBV15 and TRBJ2-5, with D possibly being TRBD1 (6 bases). The CDR3 extends over 13 amino acids. Trimming shortened V by 8 bases and J by 1 base, and 11 bases separated the two germline ends. CDR1 is LNHNV and CDR2 is YYDKDF in the germline V gene (reference sequence).